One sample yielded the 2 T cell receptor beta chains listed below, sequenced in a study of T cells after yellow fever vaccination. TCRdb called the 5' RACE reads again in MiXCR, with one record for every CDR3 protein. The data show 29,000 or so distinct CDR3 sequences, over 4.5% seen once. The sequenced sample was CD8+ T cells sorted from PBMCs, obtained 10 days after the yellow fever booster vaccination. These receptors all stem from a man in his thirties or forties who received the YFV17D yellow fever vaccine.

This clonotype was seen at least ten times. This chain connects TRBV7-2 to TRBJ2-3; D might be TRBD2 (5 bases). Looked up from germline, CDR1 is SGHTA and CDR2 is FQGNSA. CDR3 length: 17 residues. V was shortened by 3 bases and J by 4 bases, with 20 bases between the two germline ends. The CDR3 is CASSFVVARASADTQYF. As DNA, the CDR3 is TGTGCCAGCAGCTTTGTTGTGGCGCGGGCGTCGGCAGATACGCAGTATTTT.

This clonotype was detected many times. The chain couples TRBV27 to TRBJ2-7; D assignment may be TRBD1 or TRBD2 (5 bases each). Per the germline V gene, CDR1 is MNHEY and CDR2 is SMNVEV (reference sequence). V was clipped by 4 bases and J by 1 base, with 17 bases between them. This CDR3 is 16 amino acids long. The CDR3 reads CASSSREGLRSYEQYF. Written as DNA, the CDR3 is TGTGCCAGCAGTTCAAGAGAGGGGTTAAGGTCCTACGAGCAGTACTTC.